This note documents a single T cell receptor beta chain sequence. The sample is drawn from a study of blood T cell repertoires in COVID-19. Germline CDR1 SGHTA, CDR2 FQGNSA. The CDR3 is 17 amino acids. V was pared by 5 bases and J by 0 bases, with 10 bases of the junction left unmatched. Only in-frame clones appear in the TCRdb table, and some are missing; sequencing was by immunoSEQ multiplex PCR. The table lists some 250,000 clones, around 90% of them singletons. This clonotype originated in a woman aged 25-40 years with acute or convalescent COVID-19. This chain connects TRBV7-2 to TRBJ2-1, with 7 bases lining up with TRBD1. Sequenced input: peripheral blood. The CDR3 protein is CASSPQWGQSSYNEQFF. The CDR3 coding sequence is TGTGCCAGCAGCCCTCAATGGGGACAGAGCTCCTACAATGAGCAGTTCTTC.